The next 2 T cell receptor beta chains were all read from a single sample in a study of technical replicates of blood from a few donors. Profiling relied on immunoSEQ multiplex PCR, and the TCRdb table lists in-frame clones only, not all of them. The sample has 75,000 to 95,000 clones, 90% to 95% seen once. Sequenced input: T cells isolated from PBMCs. The receptors shown here come from a human donor in good health.

The gene calls are TRBV7-8 and TRBJ1-6; no reliable D call. Trimming took 7 bases from V and 5 from J, leaving 12 bases between them. CDR1 and CDR2 (germline): SGHVS, FQNEAQ. The CDR3 is made up of 14 amino acids. As DNA, the CDR3 is TGTGCCAGCACTTGGAGGCAGAATAATTCACCCCTCCACTTT. Its protein product is CASTWRQNNSPLHF.

V usage is TRBV5-1 and J usage is TRBJ2-7; 10 positions match TRBD2. The CDR3 has 14 residues. Germline CDR1 and CDR2: SGHRS and YFSETQ. Trimming cost V 2 bases and J 4 bases; bases outside gene matches: 3. CDR3 coding DNA: TGCGCCAGCAGCTTACTAGCGGGACCGTACGAGCAGTACTTC. Translation: CASSLLAGPYEQYF.